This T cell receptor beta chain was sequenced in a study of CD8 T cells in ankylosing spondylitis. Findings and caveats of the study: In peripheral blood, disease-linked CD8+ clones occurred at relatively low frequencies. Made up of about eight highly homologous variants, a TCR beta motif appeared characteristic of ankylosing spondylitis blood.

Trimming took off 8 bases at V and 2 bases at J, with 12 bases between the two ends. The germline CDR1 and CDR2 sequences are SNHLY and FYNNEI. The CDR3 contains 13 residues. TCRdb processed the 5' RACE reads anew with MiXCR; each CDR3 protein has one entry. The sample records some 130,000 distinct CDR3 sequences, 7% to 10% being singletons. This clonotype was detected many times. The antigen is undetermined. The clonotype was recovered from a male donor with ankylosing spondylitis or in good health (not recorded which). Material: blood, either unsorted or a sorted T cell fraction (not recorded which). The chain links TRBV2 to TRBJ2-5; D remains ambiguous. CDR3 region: CASSLGSQETQYF. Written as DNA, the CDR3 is TGTGCCAGCTCCCTCGGGTCTCAAGAGACCCAGTACTTC.